This T cell receptor (beta chain) was documented in a study of blood T cell repertoires in COVID-19. Turning to the study itself: Samples taken during acute and convalescent COVID-19 were collected in the United States, Italy and Spain. Sources were T cells, B-cell-depleted T cells, or PBMCs; the material itself was cDNA or gDNA.

The germline V gene has CDR1 LGHDT and CDR2 YNNKEL (reference sequence). The V and J ends lost 3 bases and 7 bases respectively, with 7 bases between them. This CDR3 has 11 residues. This clone was seen once. Generated by immunoSEQ multiplex PCR, the TCRdb table keeps only in-frame clones and is missing some. In the table there are about 69,000 clones, roughly 73% of which are singletons. This rearrangement joins TRBV3-1 (or the pseudogene TRBV3-2) to TRBJ2-7; tentatively, D is TRBD2 (6 bases). The receptor comes from a human donor in a cohort sampled during active COVID-19. Sequencing used peripheral blood. The CDR3 DNA follows: TGTGCCAGCAGCCACCGGGGGGAGCAGTACTTC. This translates into CASSHRGEQYF.